The entry that follows covers one TCR beta chain sequence. Its antigen is currently unknown. These data belong to a study of CD4+ T cells in melanoma. Study conclusions and caveats: CD8+ T cell, macrophage and B cell function reportedly correlated with neoantigen-specific CD4+ T cells. In melanoma, neoantigen-specific CD4+ T cells reportedly differed in differentiation state.

The method was immunoSEQ multiplex PCR; TCRdb's version includes in-frame clones alone and lacks a portion of them. Of more than 12,000 clones in the sample, over 80% are singletons; the top ten hold about 5.8%. The CDR3 contains 14 residues. V was pared by 2 bases and J by 2 bases, with 10 bases between. Looked up from germline, CDR1 is SGDLS and CDR2 is YYNGEE. The sequence derives from a human donor with melanoma. This rearrangement joins TRBV9 to TRBJ1-2, with a weak D call TRBD1 (6 bases). What was sequenced was cells from a culture (not recorded whether cultured in vitro). CDR3 sequence: CASSVRDTNYGYTF. In nucleotides, the CDR3 is TGTGCCAGCAGCGTTCGGGACACGAACTATGGCTACACCTTC. Supplemented by reference TRBV9 and TRBJ1-2, the full variable domain reads DSGVTQTPKHLITATGQRVTLRCSPRSGDLSVYWYQQSLDQGLQFLIQYYNGEERAKGNILERFSAQQFPDLHSELNLSSLELGDSALYFCASSVRDTNYGYTFGSGTRLTVV.